The 12 T cell receptor beta chains in this list originate from one sample, sequenced in a study of T cell responses to AZD1222 COVID-19 vaccine. The data were produced by immunoSEQ multiplex PCR, yet TCRdb's version contains in-frame clones alone and is incomplete. The sample records 88,000 or so clones, roughly 89% being singletons. The input for sequencing was peripheral blood, taken on day 0 of AZD1222 vaccination. Source of these receptors: an adult in good health.

V gene TRBV21-1 combines with J gene TRBJ1-5. TRBV21-1 is a documented pseudogene. This CDR3 comprises 15 residues. The CDR3: CASSRRREVDQPQHF. CDR3 DNA: TGTGCCAGCAGCCGAAGGAGGGAAGTCGATCAGCCCCAGCATTTT.

The chain carries TRBV7-3 and TRBJ2-1, with 13 bases matching TRBD2. Germline CDR1 and CDR2: SGHTA and FQGTGA. The CDR3 extends over 15 amino acids. V gave up 5 bases and J gave up 8 bases; unmatched junction bases: 6. Here the CDR3 DNA reads TGTGCCAGCAGCCCGGGACTAGCGGGAAGGGATGAGCAGTTCTTC. It codes for CASSPGLAGRDEQFF.

The chain combines TRBV7-9 with TRBJ2-2; D not resolved. CDR1 is SEHNR, CDR2 FQNEAQ, per germline (reference sequence). V gave up 5 bases and J gave up 1 base, with 14 bases separating them. The CDR3 consists of 16 residues. The CDR3 reads CASSPLWHVNTGELFF. The CDR3 DNA sequence: TGTGCCAGCAGCCCCCTGTGGCATGTGAACACCGGGGAGCTGTTTTTT.

The chain joins TRBV6-5 to TRBJ2-1; 9 nucleotides agree with TRBD1. CDR1 MNHEY and CDR2 SVGAGI come from the germline V gene. The CDR3 runs to 14 residues. Trimming at V came to 5 bases and at J to 4 bases, leaving 3 bases not matched to a gene. This CDR3 reads CASSPGQGYNEQFF. In nucleotides, the CDR3 is TGTGCCAGCAGTCCGGGACAGGGTTACAATGAGCAGTTCTTC.

V usage is TRBV3-1 (or the pseudogene TRBV3-2) and J usage is TRBJ2-2, with 13 bases identical to TRBD2. Germline V gene data show CDR1 as LGHDT and CDR2 as YNNKEL (reference sequence). V lost 1 base to trimming and J lost 2 bases; unmatched junction nucleotides: 10. This CDR3 contains 20 residues. The CDR3 is CASSQVGQRTSGGNTGELFF. Written as DNA, the CDR3 is TGTGCCAGCAGCCAAGTAGGACAAAGGACTAGCGGGGGCAACACCGGGGAGCTGTTTTTT.

V gene TRBV5-4 combines with J gene TRBJ2-7; the D gene is possibly TRBD2 (6 bases). Germline CDR1 and CDR2: SGHNT and YYREEE (reference sequence). This CDR3 region has 13 residues. Trimming pared 0 bases from V and 7 bases from J, leaving 11 bases between. The CDR3: CASSLGLEGEQYF. Here the CDR3 DNA reads TGTGCCAGCAGCTTGGGACTAGAGGGGGAGCAGTACTTC.

The J gene is TRBJ1-3, the V gene TRBV3-1 (or the pseudogene TRBV3-2); no firm D call. The germline V gene encodes CDR1 LGHDT and CDR2 YNNKEL (reference sequence). V lost 2 bases, J lost 0 bases, and 11 bases lay in between. This CDR3 is built from 16 residues. The CDR3 coding sequence is TGTGCCAGCAGCCAAACTGATTCGCCCTCTGGAAACACCATATATTTT. Translating gives CASSQTDSPSGNTIYF.

The chain is built from TRBV19 and TRBJ1-5; TRBD1 matches 8 bases. Germline V gene data show CDR1 as LNHDA and CDR2 as SQIVND (reference sequence). V dropped 5 bases and J dropped 7; count of bases not matched to a gene: 4. The CDR3 contains 13 residues. The CDR3 DNA follows: TGTGCCAGTAGTTATGACAGGGGCCAGCCCCAGCATTTT. The encoded protein is CASSYDRGQPQHF.

This rearrangement joins TRBV3-1 (or the pseudogene TRBV3-2) to TRBJ1-6; perhaps TRBD1 as D (6 bases). The V and J ends lost 2 bases and 10 bases respectively, with 12 bases between them. There are 14 residues in the CDR3. Germline V lookup: CDR1 LGHDT, CDR2 YNNKEL (reference sequence). The CDR3 loop reads CASSQRLRGSPLHF. The DNA of the CDR3 is TGTGCCAGCAGCCAAAGGCTTAGGGGGTCACCCCTCCACTTT.

This chain joins TRBV2 and TRBJ1-3, with D possibly being TRBD1 (5 bases). Germline CDR1 SNHLY, CDR2 FYNNEI. The CDR3 spans 14 residues. V was pared by 3 bases and J by 4 bases, with 10 bases between. CDR3 in amino acids: CASSEAAGGNTIYF. The CDR3 DNA is TGTGCCAGCAGTGAGGCGGCAGGGGGAAACACCATATATTTT.

The chain couples TRBV19 to TRBJ2-1; 9 bases agree with TRBD2. The CDR3 is 16 amino acids. Germline CDR1 and CDR2: LNHDA and SQIVND (reference sequence). The junction had 6 bases not matched to a gene; V was cut back by 2 bases and J by 4 bases. CDR3 sequence reads: CASSISSGVGYNEQFF. The CDR3 DNA sequence: TGTGCCAGTAGTATATCTAGCGGGGTTGGGTACAATGAGCAGTTCTTC.

The count of this clone is one. The chain recombines TRBV4-2 with TRBJ1-4; D ambiguous. Germline CDR1 reads LGHNA; CDR2 reads YNFKEQ. Trimming removed 4 bases at V and 8 bases at J, with 17 bases between. The CDR3 has 15 amino acids. CDR3 sequence (DNA): TGTGCCAGCAGCCCTGGACTCAACCGGGGAGAAAAACTGTTTTTT. This sequence encodes CASSPGLNRGEKLFF.